This TCR beta chain is drawn from a study of control samples from healthy donors and cancer patients. Produced via immunoSEQ multiplex PCR; TCRdb's table is partial and in-frame only. The sample contains approximately 100,000 clones, around nine tenths of which appear only once. This clonotype was obtained from a young man in good health. Source material: blood.

The CDR3 DNA sequence: TGCAGCTCGCTAGGGACAGGGGGAGCGGATACGCAGTATTTT. This sequence encodes CSSLGTGGADTQYF. The chain links TRBV29-1 to TRBJ2-3, with 11 bases that match TRBD1. This CDR3 has 14 amino acids. Losses at the gene ends were 8 bases for V and 6 bases for J; bases not matched to a gene: 10. Germline-derived CDR1 and CDR2 are SQVTM and ANQGSEA.